These 9 T cell receptor beta chains originate from one sample sequenced in a study of T cell repertoires in cytomegalovirus infection. MiXCR, applied by TCRdb to the reads, yields one record per CDR3 protein. The data show approximately 150,000 distinct CDR3 sequences, roughly a fifth seen once. No antigens are known for them. The sample here was CD8+ T cells from cultured PBMCs, taken from culture after CMV antigen stimulation. The receptors come from a human donor in good health (CMV status not recorded). Some clones in this sample may be carry-over from other donors' samples.

This clonotype was counted at least ten times. The chain recombines TRBV7-6 with TRBJ2-5, with unresolved D. Trimming took off 0 bases at V and 2 bases at J, with 10 bases between the two ends. Germline assignment: CDR1 SGHVS and CDR2 FNYEAQ. The CDR3 contains 15 residues. CDR3 in amino acids: CASSLALGRQETQYF. CDR3 in DNA: TGTGCCAGCAGCTTAGCGCTAGGAAGGCAAGAGACCCAGTACTTC.

This clonotype was seen ten or more times. The chain carries TRBV6-1 and TRBJ2-1; tentatively, D is TRBD2 (6 bases). Germline V gene data show CDR1 as MNHNS and CDR2 as SASEGT. The CDR3 covers 12 residues. Trimming cost V 8 bases and J 7 bases, with 12 bases left between them. The CDR3 sequence: CASGTALNEQFF. DNA for the CDR3: TGTGCCAGCGGGACTGCCCTTAATGAGCAGTTCTTC.

This clonotype showed up many times. The rearrangement joins TRBV4-2 to TRBJ1-2; 9 bases are shared with TRBD1. Germline V lookup: CDR1 LGHNA, CDR2 YNFKEQ. This CDR3 spans 14 amino acids. Unmatched junction bases numbered 4, after V lost 0 bases and J lost 8 bases. The CDR3 protein is CASSQEGTGRGYTF. The DNA for the CDR3 is TGTGCCAGCAGCCAAGAAGGGACAGGGCGAGGCTACACCTTC.

The chain links TRBV7-9 to TRBJ1-2; perhaps TRBD1 as D (6 bases). The CDR3 totals 14 residues. Trimming stripped 4 bases from V and 4 bases from J, with 13 bases between. The germline CDR1 and CDR2 sequences are SEHNR and FQNEAQ (reference sequence). The CDR3 sequence: CASSSAGGPYGYTF. DNA of the CDR3: TGTGCCAGCAGCTCAGCTGGGGGCCCCTATGGCTACACCTTC.

This clonotype was counted a few times. This chain connects TRBV7-2 to TRBJ1-1; a weak D match, TRBD1 (5 bases). V was pared by 4 bases and J by 11 bases, with 23 bases between. Germline V gives CDR1 SGHTA, CDR2 FQGNSA. The CDR3 extends over 15 amino acids. CDR3 sequence: CASSSPDITNIGAFF. CDR3 nucleotides: TGTGCCAGCAGCTCCCCGGACATTACTAACATCGGCGCTTTCTTT.

The chain recombines TRBV11-2 with TRBJ1-1; possibly TRBD1 for D (5 bases). Between the trimmed V and J ends, which lost 5 bases and 3 bases, there was a span of 16 bases. CDR1 is SGHAT and CDR2 is FQNNGV in the germline V gene. This CDR3 spans 15 amino acids. As DNA, the CDR3 is TGTGCCAGCAGCGACAAGGTGTGGGGGGACACTGAAGCTTTCTTT. It encodes CASSDKVWGDTEAFF.

The chain couples TRBV7-6 to TRBJ1-1; D is undetermined. V lost 5 bases, J lost 0 bases, and 13 bases lay in between. Per germline, CDR1 SGHVS and CDR2 FNYEAQ. The CDR3 contains 15 residues. The CDR3 nucleotides read TGTGCCAGCAGCCCCAAGGTGGGCCTGAACACTGAAGCTTTCTTT. It specifies CASSPKVGLNTEAFF.

This clonotype was seen only a few times. The J gene is TRBJ2-7, the V gene TRBV6-6, with D perhaps being TRBD1 or TRBD2 (5 bases each). The V gene's germline CDR1 is MNHNY and CDR2 SVGAGI (reference sequence). Between the trimmed V and J ends, which lost 7 bases and 3 bases, there was a span of 16 bases. The length of the CDR3 is 14 residues. CDR3 region: CASIRDGTYYEQYF. The DNA of the CDR3 is TGTGCCAGCATCCGGGACGGGACCTACTACGAGCAGTACTTC.

V gene TRBV4-1 combines with J gene TRBJ1-3; D remains unclear. The germline V gene encodes CDR1 MGHRA and CDR2 YSYEKL. The CDR3 has 15 residues. Trimming cost V 1 base and J 0 bases, with 7 bases left between them. CDR3 residues: CASSQGENSGNTIYF. The CDR3 DNA follows: TGCGCCAGCAGCCAAGGAGAAAACTCTGGAAACACCATATATTTT.